The rows below give T cell receptor beta chains drawn from one sample of a study of CXCR3-negative and CXCR3-positive naive CD8 T cells. TCRdb reprocessed the 5' RACE reads; each CDR3 protein has one entry and no DNA is given. The data show over 70,000 distinct CDR3 sequences, and the top ten clones hold roughly 0.48%. Sequencing was performed on naive CXCR3+ CD8+ T cells from blood. The receptors here all came from a human donor in good health. Some clones in this sample may be carry-over from other donors' samples. Both conserved end residues are part of each CDR3.

V gene	J gene	CDR3 protein
TRBV5-1	TRBJ2-1	CASSSSQGAVDEQFF
TRBV4-1	TRBJ2-5	CASSPPGAEETQYF
TRBV5-1	TRBJ2-7	CASSFSNSYEQYF
TRBV6-5	TRBJ1-1	CASSYEGPTEAFF
TRBV4-1	TRBJ1-4	CASSQLRGTDEKLFF
TRBV2	TRBJ2-2	CASSETRVGTGELFF
TRBV4-1	TRBJ1-5	CASSQGPNQPQHF
TRBV5-4	TRBJ2-7	CASSGGTDSYEQYF
TRBV11-1	TRBJ2-1	CASSFAGTSAYNEQFF
TRBV20-1	TRBJ2-7	CSAKMGLAGSYEQYF
TRBV6-5	TRBJ1-4	CASSYELYGGAGEKLFF
TRBV7-6	TRBJ2-7	CASSDERGTSYEQYF
TRBV13	TRBJ2-3	CASSPGGDTQYF
TRBV6-1	TRBJ2-7	CASTTGPSYEQYF